This record concerns one T cell receptor (beta chain) sequence. Antigen specificity is unknown. The table came from immunoSEQ multiplex PCR; TCRdb's copy has only in-frame clones and leaves some out. The sample gives roughly 100,000 clones, 90% to 95% of which show up once; 0.9% to 1.4% is in the top ten. The data were taken from a study of siplizumab effects on memory and regulatory T cells. Study findings and constraints: Proliferating siplizumab-culture Tregs lacked confirmation of suppressive function. Alloreactive sequences whose origin lay in unstimulated CD4+ memory cells were significantly reduced by siplizumab. Researchers could map only a minor fraction of alloreactive clones to unstimulated subsets. An assignable naive or memory phenotype was lacking in roughly 75-95% of proliferating CD4+ or CD8+ clones.

Trimming left V 7 bases short and J 1 base short, with 20 bases between. Germline CDR1 and CDR2: MNHNY and SVGAGI (reference sequence). The CDR3 runs to 16 residues. The chain carries TRBV6-6 and TRBJ2-7, with D possibly being TRBD1 or TRBD2 (5 bases each). The sequence derives from a human donor in good health. Sequencing input: CD4+ T cells sorted from blood. The CDR3 protein is CASMVFGDRSSYEQYF. The CDR3 DNA sequence: TGTGCCAGCATGGTTTTTGGGGACCGGAGTTCCTACGAGCAGTACTTC.